Given below is one T cell receptor (beta chain) in context. This entry is derived from a study of CD8 T cells in Susac syndrome. An amount of RNA that ranged from roughly 0.5 to 1 ug was reverse transcribed with random hexamers. A multiplex approach, immunoSEQ multiplex PCR, amplified TCR beta CDR3 across 54 Vbeta and 13 Jbeta. TCRdb re-analysed the immunoSEQ multiplex PCR reads in MiXCR, keeping a single row per CDR3 protein. The sample includes approximately 150,000 distinct CDR3 sequences, 94% of them seen just once. The CDR3 consists of 13 residues. Per the germline V gene, CDR1 is SGHVS and CDR2 is FQNEAQ. Between the trimmed V and J ends, which lost 6 bases and 1 base, there was a span of 9 bases. TCR beta sequencing covered blood CD8+ and CD4+ T cells.

This TCR came from a human donor in good health. The specimen sequenced was CD4+ T cells from PBMCs. The genes are TRBV7-8 and TRBJ1-1; D is unclear. The CDR3 coding sequence is TGTGCCAGCAGTGTATCGAAGAACACTGAAGCTTTCTTT. Translating gives CASSVSKNTEAFF. The variable domain in full, completed from reference TRBV7-8 and TRBJ1-1, reads GAGVSQSPRYKVAKRGQDVALRCDPISGHVSLFWYQQALGQGPEFLTYFQNEAQLDKSGLPSDRFFAERPEGSVSTLKIQRTQQEDSAVYLCASSVSKNTEAFFGQGTRLTVV.